One and the same sample provided the 7 T cell receptor beta chains below, sequenced in a study of tumor-infiltrating lymphocytes in primary liver carcinoma. Starting from approximately 0.45 ug of total RNA, TCR beta cDNA was produced with a primer in the constant region. Slightly modified ARM-PCR, run as three nested multiplex PCR rounds, produced the TCR beta libraries. The study ran its first two PCR rounds for 9 to 10 cycles each, using TRBV1-TRBV30 forward primers and a C-beta reverse primer. TCRdb used MiXCR to reprocess the multiplex PCR reads, holding one entry per CDR3 protein. Counted here are about 97,000 distinct CDR3 sequences, around two thirds occurring once; the ten biggest clones make up more than 10%. Joint extraction of RNA and DNA used roughly 20-33 mg of bulk tissue that was unsorted. The sequencing input was liver tumor tissue from sampling region 2. Subset of the sample: tumor region T2, inferior pole. The receptors here all came from an older woman with primary liver carcinoma and hepatitis B virus infection.

V gene TRBV6-5 combines with J gene TRBJ2-5; possible D gene TRBD2, 6 bases. With 2 bases removed from V and 5 bases from J, the gap between germline ends came to 18 bases. Germline V CDR1 and CDR2: MNHEY, SVGAGI. This CDR3 is 16 amino acids long. The CDR3 nucleotides are TGTGCCAGCAGTTACGGCTACAAAAGGGGACTGGAGACCCAGTACTTC. Protein sequence: CASSYGYKRGLETQYF.

In its sample, this clonotype was seen many times. The chain joins TRBV7-8 to TRBJ1-5, with 7 positions matching TRBD1. V shed 0 bases and J 5 bases; nucleotides not matched to a gene: 7. This CDR3 comprises 16 residues. Looked up from germline, CDR1 is SGHVS and CDR2 is FQNEAQ. CDR3 nucleotide sequence: TGTGCCAGCAGCTTAGCCCTGCGTCAGGGGGATCAGCCCCAGCATTTT. Its translation: CASSLALRQGDQPQHF.

A note on this clonotype: Since a much larger clone is just one base distant, this may be a read error. The rearrangement uses TRBV5-4 and TRBJ1-2; TRBD1 is a possible D gene (6 bases). Germline CDR1 reads SGHNT; CDR2 reads YYREEE (reference sequence). V lost 1 base, J lost 7 bases, and 14 bases lay in between. The CDR3 spans 14 residues. The CDR3 loop reads CASSLYRGARGYTF. The CDR3 nucleotides are TGTGCCAGCAGCTTGTACCGGGGGGCGCGTGGCTACACCTTC.

To note about this clonotype: This sequence may be a read error, since a much larger clone differs from it by one base. The CDR3 here is CASIIVVNTGELFF. CDR3 coding DNA: TGTGCCAGCATCATAGTTGTGAACACCGGGGAGCTGTTTTTT. The rearrangement uses TRBV6-1 and TRBJ2-2; D is uncertain. V gave up 7 bases and J gave up 1 base, with 10 bases separating them. There are 14 residues in the CDR3. Germline loops: CDR1 MNHNS, CDR2 SASEGT.

The table lists this clonotype with many counts. The rearrangement joins TRBV7-9 to TRBJ2-7, with 8 bases identical to TRBD2. Germline CDR1 and CDR2: SEHNR and FQNEAQ (reference sequence). This CDR3 contains 14 residues. V shed 4 bases, J shed 3 bases, and the junction held 5 bases outside the gene matches. DNA for the CDR3: TGTGCCAGCAGCTCCCGGGGGGGCGTCTACGAGCAGTACTTC. Its translation is CASSSRGGVYEQYF.

This clonotype has ten or more counts. The V gene is TRBV7-9, the J gene TRBJ1-2, with D maybe TRBD1 (5 bases). From germline, CDR1 is SEHNR and CDR2 FQNEAQ (reference sequence). This CDR3 contains 13 residues. V was pared by 1 base and J by 8 bases, with 11 bases between. CDR3 sequence (DNA): TGTGCCAGCAGCTTAGGAGGGGCGAGCGGCTACACCTTC. This gives the protein CASSLGGASGYTF. The full variable domain, completed using reference TRBV7-9 and TRBJ1-2, is DTGVSQNPRHKITKRGQNVTFRCDPISEHNRLYWYRQTLGQGPEFLTYFQNEAQLEKSRLLSDRFSAERPKGSFSTLEIQRTEQGDSAMYLCASSLGGASGYTFGSGTRLTVV.

With regard to this clonotype: Compared with germline, one end of the junction differs, possibly owing to a read error. The chain recombines TRBV29-1 with TRBJ2-5; 9 positions match TRBD2. This CDR3 is 14 amino acids long. Germline values: CDR1 SQVTM, CDR2 ANQGSEA. The CDR3 coding sequence is TGCAGCGCCCGTGGGACTAGCCGCTATGAGACCCAGCACTTC. Translation gives CSARGTSRYETQHF.